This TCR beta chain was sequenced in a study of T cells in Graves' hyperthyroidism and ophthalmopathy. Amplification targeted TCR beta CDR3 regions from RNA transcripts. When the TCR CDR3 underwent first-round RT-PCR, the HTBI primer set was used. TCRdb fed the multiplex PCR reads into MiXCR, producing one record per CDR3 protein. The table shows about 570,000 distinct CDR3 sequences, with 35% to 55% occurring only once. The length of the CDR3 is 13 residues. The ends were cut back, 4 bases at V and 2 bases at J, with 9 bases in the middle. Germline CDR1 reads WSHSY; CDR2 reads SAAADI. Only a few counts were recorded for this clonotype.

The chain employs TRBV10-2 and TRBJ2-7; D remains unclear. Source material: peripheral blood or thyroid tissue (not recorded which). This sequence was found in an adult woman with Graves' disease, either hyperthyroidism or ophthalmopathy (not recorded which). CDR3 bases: TGCGCCAGCAGTGTGGGTATGGCCTACGAGCAGTACTTC. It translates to CASSVGMAYEQYF.